This passage covers 11 T cell receptor beta chains from one sample sequenced in a study of T cell responses to AZD1222 COVID-19 vaccine. Produced via immunoSEQ multiplex PCR; TCRdb's table is partial and in-frame only. The sample holds tens of thousands of clones, over 80% seen once. Sequences were derived from peripheral blood, sampled on day 0 of AZD1222 vaccination. Every receptor here comes from an adult in good health.

The chain has TRBV3-1 (or the pseudogene TRBV3-2) and TRBJ2-4, with D possibly matching TRBD2 (7 bases). The germline CDR1 and CDR2 sequences are LGHDT and YNNKEL (reference sequence). The CDR3 is made up of 16 amino acids. V was pared by 0 bases and J by 7 bases, with 16 bases between. CDR3 protein: CASSQDGGGSWNIQYF. The CDR3 DNA sequence: TGTGCCAGCAGCCAAGATGGGGGGGGCAGTTGGAACATTCAGTACTTC.

The chain combines TRBV4-1 with TRBJ2-1; D is unresolved. The length of the CDR3 is 14 residues. Germline loops: CDR1 MGHRA, CDR2 YSYEKL. Trimming cost V 0 bases and J 5 bases, with 8 bases left between them. The CDR3 reads CASSQDRLNNEQFF. The CDR3 DNA reads as TGCGCCAGCAGCCAAGATCGTCTGAACAATGAGCAGTTCTTC.

The V call is TRBV15, the J call TRBJ2-5, with 7 bases identical to TRBD2. Trimming took 7 bases from V and 5 from J; bases not matched to a gene: 7. Looked up from germline, CDR1 is LNHNV and CDR2 is YYDKDF (reference sequence). The CDR3 is made up of 13 amino acids. CDR3 in amino acids: CATKRAGVETQYF. The CDR3, as DNA: TGTGCCACCAAGCGGGCGGGGGTCGAGACCCAGTACTTC.

The V and J genes are TRBV12-3 or TRBV12-4 and TRBJ1-1; possibly TRBD1 for D (5 bases). V was clipped by 8 bases and J by 6 bases, with 13 bases between them. The CDR3 spans 12 residues. CDR3 bases: TGTGCCAGCTTGGCGGGGCTCGCTGAAGCTTTCTTT. Translation: CASLAGLAEAFF.

The gene calls are TRBV7-3 and TRBJ2-7; no clear D. Trimming took 0 bases from V and 4 from J, leaving 7 bases between them. CDR1 and CDR2 (germline): SGHTA, FQGTGA. CDR3 length equals 13 residues. The DNA of the CDR3 is TGTGCCAGCAGCTTAACCAACATGTACGAGCAGTACTTC. Translation gives CASSLTNMYEQYF.

The chain has TRBV5-1 and TRBJ1-5; D may be TRBD1 (5 bases). There are 14 residues in the CDR3. V lost 1 base to trimming and J lost 3 bases, with 8 bases between them. CDR1 SGHRS and CDR2 YFSETQ come from the germline V gene. The CDR3 sequence: CASSLLGDNQPQHF. The CDR3 coding sequence is TGCGCCAGCAGCTTGTTAGGGGACAATCAGCCCCAGCATTTT.

The chain joins TRBV28 to TRBJ2-1; no reliable D call. CDR3 length equals 15 residues. Trimming took off 1 base at V and 1 base at J, with 8 bases between the two ends. CDR1 and CDR2 (germline): MDHEN, SYDVKM. CDR3: CASSLFVVSYNEQFF. The CDR3 coding sequence is TGTGCCAGCAGTTTATTCGTGGTGTCCTACAATGAGCAGTTCTTC. Drawing the rest from reference TRBV28 and TRBJ2-1, the complete variable domain is DVKVTQSSRYLVKRTGEKVFLECVQDMDHENMFWYRQDPGLGLRLIYFSYDVKMKEKGDIPEGYSVSREKKERFSLILESASTNQTSMYLCASSLFVVSYNEQFFGPGTRLTVL.

This clone has at least ten counts. V is TRBV19 and J is TRBJ2-2, with D possibly matching TRBD1 (5 bases). V was clipped by 4 bases and J by 5 bases, with 8 bases between them. The CDR3 spans 13 residues. The V gene's germline CDR1 is LNHDA and CDR2 SQIVND (reference sequence). The CDR3, as DNA: TGTGCCAGTAGTAGGGGCCGGACCGGGGAGCTGTTTTTT. It codes for CASSRGRTGELFF.

The V and J genes are TRBV27 and TRBJ2-2; TRBD2 matches 8 bases. CDR3 length equals 16 residues. Trimming removed 3 bases from V and 5 bases from J; junction bases left unmatched: 8. Looked up from germline, CDR1 is MNHEY and CDR2 is SMNVEV (reference sequence). The CDR3 bases are TGTGCCAGCAGTTTCGAAGGGACTAGTAGGACCGGGGAGCTGTTTTTT. This codes for CASSFEGTSRTGELFF.

This clone was detected only a few times. V and J are TRBV5-6 and TRBJ1-2, with TRBD1 matching over 7 bases. CDR3 length: 14 amino acids. Germline CDR1 SGHDT, CDR2 YYEEEE. J was trimmed by 3 bases and V by 7 bases; bases with no gene match: 9. The CDR3 nucleotides are TGTGCCAGCCGTACTCGTCAGGGGGACTATGGCTACACCTTC. This translates into CASRTRQGDYGYTF.

The chain combines TRBV7-9 with TRBJ1-1; D is undetermined. There are 12 residues in the CDR3. The V end was cut by 6 bases, the J end by 0 bases, with 5 bases between. Germline V lookup: CDR1 SEHNR, CDR2 FQNEAQ (reference sequence). CDR3 in amino acids: CASSQVNTEAFF. In nucleotides, the CDR3 is TGTGCCAGCAGTCAAGTGAACACTGAAGCTTTCTTT.